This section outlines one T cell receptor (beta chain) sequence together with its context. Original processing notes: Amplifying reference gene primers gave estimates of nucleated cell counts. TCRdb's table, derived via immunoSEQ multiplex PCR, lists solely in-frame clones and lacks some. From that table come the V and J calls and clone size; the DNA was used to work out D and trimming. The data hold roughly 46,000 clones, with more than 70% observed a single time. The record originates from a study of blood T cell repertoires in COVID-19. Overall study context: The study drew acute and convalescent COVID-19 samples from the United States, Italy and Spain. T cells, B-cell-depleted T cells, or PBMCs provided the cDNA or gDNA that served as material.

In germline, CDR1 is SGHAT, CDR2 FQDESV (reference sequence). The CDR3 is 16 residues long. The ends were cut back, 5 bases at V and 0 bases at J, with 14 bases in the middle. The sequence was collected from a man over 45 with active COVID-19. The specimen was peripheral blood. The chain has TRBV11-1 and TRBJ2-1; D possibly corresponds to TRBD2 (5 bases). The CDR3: CASSPERLSSYNEQFF. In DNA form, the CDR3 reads TGTGCCAGCAGCCCAGAGCGGCTTAGCTCCTACAATGAGCAGTTCTTC.